The clone carrying this T cell receptor (beta chain) showed up many times. Its specificity is not known. It was with a sample-barcoded 5' primer and a J-beta primer mix that a second PCR of about 6 to 12 cycles was run. Each CDR3 protein gets one entry after TCRdb re-called the 5' RACE reads with MiXCR. The table includes about 1.6 million distinct CDR3 sequences, roughly a third detected once. The data were taken from a study of blood T cells in healthy people across ages. Broader study findings: In the absence of known donor CMV status, changes in expanded clonotypes were possibly confounded.

The CDR3 has 13 residues. Germline V gene sequence: CDR1 DFQATT, CDR2 SNEGSKA (reference sequence). Trimming removed 6 bases at V and 4 bases at J, with 13 bases between. Sequenced input: blood. This receptor was taken from a woman under 40 in good health. The chain uses TRBV20-1 and TRBJ2-1; D is possibly TRBD2 (7 bases). The CDR3 spells CSALGGQYNEQFF. The CDR3 DNA is TGCAGTGCCTTGGGGGGGCAGTACAATGAGCAGTTCTTC.